This T cell receptor beta chain was profiled in a study of T cells in localized non-small cell lung cancer. Notes on the study in general: Elevated circulating T cell density in blood was associated with longer overall survival. Without multi-region sequencing, intratumor heterogeneity could not be excluded. The highest T cell clonality was in uninvolved adjacent lung, above tumor. Turning up in adjacent lung were a median approximately 58 of the top 100 tumor clones.

A word on this clone: As yet, its antigen is unknown.

Trimming took off 0 bases at V and 8 bases at J, with 7 bases between the two ends. Germline assignment: CDR1 SGHAT and CDR2 FQNNGV. The CDR3 is 12 residues long. This table comes from immunoSEQ multiplex PCR, and its TCRdb copy is limited to in-frame clones, with some not included. Of roughly 84,000 clones in the sample, more than 75% were seen once. The rearrangement uses TRBV11-2 and TRBJ1-2; D may be TRBD1 (5 bases). The sequence derives from a woman aged 35 to 69 with stage I squamous cell lung carcinoma. The input for sequencing was peripheral blood, taken before any cancer treatment. CDR3 nucleotide sequence: TGTGCCAGCAGCTTAGATGCAGGGGGCTACACCTTC. Translating it yields CASSLDAGGYTF. The variable domain in full, completed from reference TRBV11-2 and TRBJ1-2, reads EAGVAQSPRYKIIEKRQSVAFWCNPISGHATLYWYQQILGQGPKLLIQFQNNGVVDDSQLPKDRFSAERLKGVDSTLKIQPAKLEDSAVYLCASSLDAGGYTFGSGTRLTVV.